A single sample gave rise to the 9 T cell receptor beta chains below, sequenced in a study of shared clonotypes between healthy human individuals. Sequencing was performed with immunoSEQ multiplex PCR; in TCRdb, only in-frame clones are kept and a portion is missing. The sample includes 550,000 to 700,000 clones, less than 80% of them seen just once. Material for sequencing was memory CD4+ T cells sorted from blood. Subset specified: CD45RA-negative fraction. The receptors were gathered from a woman aged 25 to 45 in good health.

This chain links TRBV7-9 with TRBJ2-3; unclear D gene. V lost 5 bases to trimming and J lost 2 bases, with 8 bases between them. The CDR3 spans 13 residues. Looked up from germline, CDR1 is SEHNR and CDR2 is FQNEAQ (reference sequence). The CDR3 DNA sequence: TGTGCCAGCAGCCCTAGGGTCACAGATACGCAGTATTTT. Its translation: CASSPRVTDTQYF.

The J gene is TRBJ2-7, the V gene TRBV1; the D call of TRBD2 is as the table states it, not checked on the DNA. TRBV1 is a pseudogene segment. The CDR3 is 13 amino acids. The CDR3 coding sequence is TGCACCAGCAGCCCGAGGAAGCCTCACGAGCAGTACTTC. Translation: CTSSPRKPHEQYF.

The chain has TRBV7-8 and TRBJ1-5; D perhaps matches TRBD1 (5 bases). Germline CDR1 and CDR2: SGHVS and FQNEAQ. Trimming stripped 0 bases from V and 4 bases from J, with 16 bases between. This CDR3 spans 17 amino acids. CDR3 sequence (DNA): TGTGCCAGCAGCTTAGCTTTAGGACACGGAGAAAATCAGCCCCAGCATTTT. It encodes CASSLALGHGENQPQHF.

The rearrangement uses TRBV19 and TRBJ1-2; 9 nucleotides agree with TRBD1. The length of the CDR3 is 14 residues. CDR1 LNHDA and CDR2 SQIVND come from the germline V gene (reference sequence). Germline trimming cut 6 bases from V and 4 bases from J; bases unmatched to any gene: 6. The CDR3 bases are TGTGCCAGTAGCTCGGACAGGGGAGGCTATGGCTACACCTTC. It encodes CASSSDRGGYGYTF.

The chain links TRBV5-1 to TRBJ2-5; the D is unclear. This CDR3 has 14 amino acids. The germline V gene encodes CDR1 SGHRS and CDR2 YFSETQ. Trimming pared 0 bases from V and 4 bases from J, leaving 10 bases between. Written as DNA, the CDR3 is TGCGCCAGCAGCTTGGGGGCTAGTCGAGAGACCCAGTACTTC. It encodes CASSLGASRETQYF.

The V call is TRBV11-3, the J call TRBJ2-2; TRBD2 matches at 8 bases. The trim removed 3 bases at V and 2 bases at J, leaving 2 bases unmatched. The CDR3 is 15 residues long. Germline CDR1 and CDR2: SGHNT and YENEEA. CDR3 sequence reads: CASSFSGINTGELFF. CDR3 bases: TGTGCCAGCAGCTTTAGCGGGATTAACACCGGGGAGCTGTTTTTT.

The gene calls are TRBV11-2 and TRBJ2-5; 11 bases fit TRBD1. The CDR3 spans 16 residues. V shed 6 bases and J 0 bases; nucleotides not matched to a gene: 6. Germline V lookup: CDR1 SGHAT, CDR2 FQNNGV. The CDR3 sequence is CASSPGTGGYQETQYF. The CDR3 nucleotides are TGTGCCAGCAGTCCCGGGACAGGGGGTTACCAAGAGACCCAGTACTTC.

CDR3 region: CASSASGTPVSEAFF. CDR3 in DNA: TGTGCCAGCAGTGCTTCCGGGACCCCCGTTAGTGAAGCTTTCTTT. J is TRBJ1-1 and V is TRBV28; a possible D gene is TRBD1 (5 bases). The length of the CDR3 is 15 residues. The germline V gene encodes CDR1 MDHEN and CDR2 SYDVKM. V was shortened by 5 bases and J by 7 bases, with 20 bases between the two germline ends.

This sequence joins TRBV19 and TRBJ2-1; TRBD2 agrees at 12 bases. V dropped 8 bases and J dropped 5; count of bases not matched to a gene: 4. The length of the CDR3 is 14 residues. CDR1 and CDR2 (germline): LNHDA, SQIVND (reference sequence). This CDR3 is CASGTSGGHNEQFF. CDR3 nucleotides: TGTGCCAGTGGAACTAGCGGGGGGCACAATGAGCAGTTCTTC.